The next 6 T cell receptor beta chains were all read from a single sample in a study of CD8+ T cells in alopecia areata. Following RNA extraction, reverse transcription yielded cDNA that acted as the sequencing template. TCRdb's copy holds only in-frame clones and misses some; the assay was immunoSEQ multiplex PCR. The sample lists 4,500 or so clones, roughly three fifths occurring once. Treatment defined: oral pan-JAK inhibitor, 5-10 mg twice daily. Patients with alopecia areata provided lesional scalp punch biopsies as well as peripheral blood. This specimen was skin, taken at week 4, from a patient treated with tofacitinib. The receptors shown here come from a human donor with alopecia areata.

The chain joins TRBV6-5 to TRBJ1-5; no clear D gene. Deletions cut 6 bases from V and 2 bases from J, with 8 bases between. Germline lookup yields CDR1 MNHEY and CDR2 SVGAGI. The length of the CDR3 is 13 residues. The CDR3: CASRSRGNQPQHF. Written as DNA, the CDR3 is TGTGCCAGCAGGTCGAGAGGCAATCAGCCCCAGCATTTT.

This chain joins TRBV6-1 and TRBJ2-4; TRBD1 might be the D (6 bases). CDR3 length equals 20 residues. The germline V gene has CDR1 MNHNS and CDR2 SASEGT. Between the trimmed V and J ends, which lost 3 bases and 4 bases, there was a span of 28 bases. The CDR3 nucleotides read TGTGCCAGCAGTGATCTTCTACAAGGGCTCGGGCAGGGGCTAAAAAACATTCAGTACTTC. The encoded protein is CASSDLLQGLGQGLKNIQYF.

The chain combines TRBV5-1 with TRBJ2-3; D assignment may be TRBD1 or TRBD2 (5 bases each). The CDR3 covers 13 residues. Germline lookup yields CDR1 SGHRS and CDR2 YFSETQ. With 3 bases removed from V and 6 bases from J, the gap between germline ends came to 11 bases. The CDR3 nucleotides are TGCGCCAGCAGCTGGGACCCCCTGGATACGCAGTATTTT. Translating gives CASSWDPLDTQYF.

This chain uses TRBV7-2 with TRBJ1-2, with D perhaps matching TRBD1 (5 bases). This CDR3 contains 14 residues. Deletions cut 1 base from V and 0 bases from J, with 6 bases between. CDR1 and CDR2 (germline): SGHTA, FQGNSA. The CDR3 DNA sequence: TGTGCCAGCAGCTTAGGGACAACTAACTATGGCTACACCTTC. Protein: CASSLGTTNYGYTF.

V is TRBV4-1 and J is TRBJ2-1, with 9 nucleotides matching TRBD2. Germline V gene lookup returns CDR1 MGHRA and CDR2 YSYEKL. V was pared by 1 base and J by 5 bases, with 6 bases of the junction left unmatched. This CDR3 region has 16 residues. The CDR3 spells CASSQGASGTDNEQFF. CDR3 in DNA: TGCGCCAGCAGCCAAGGGGCTAGCGGGACAGACAATGAGCAGTTCTTC.

The genes are TRBV7-9 and TRBJ2-3; D might be TRBD2 (5 bases). The germline V gene encodes CDR1 SEHNR and CDR2 FQNEAQ (reference sequence). Trimming cost V 1 base and J 9 bases, with 23 bases left between them. This CDR3 has 17 amino acids. CDR3 amino acids: CASSLDSDRRGFVTQYF. DNA of the CDR3: TGTGCCAGCAGCTTAGATTCGGACCGCCGAGGGTTCGTCACGCAGTATTTT.